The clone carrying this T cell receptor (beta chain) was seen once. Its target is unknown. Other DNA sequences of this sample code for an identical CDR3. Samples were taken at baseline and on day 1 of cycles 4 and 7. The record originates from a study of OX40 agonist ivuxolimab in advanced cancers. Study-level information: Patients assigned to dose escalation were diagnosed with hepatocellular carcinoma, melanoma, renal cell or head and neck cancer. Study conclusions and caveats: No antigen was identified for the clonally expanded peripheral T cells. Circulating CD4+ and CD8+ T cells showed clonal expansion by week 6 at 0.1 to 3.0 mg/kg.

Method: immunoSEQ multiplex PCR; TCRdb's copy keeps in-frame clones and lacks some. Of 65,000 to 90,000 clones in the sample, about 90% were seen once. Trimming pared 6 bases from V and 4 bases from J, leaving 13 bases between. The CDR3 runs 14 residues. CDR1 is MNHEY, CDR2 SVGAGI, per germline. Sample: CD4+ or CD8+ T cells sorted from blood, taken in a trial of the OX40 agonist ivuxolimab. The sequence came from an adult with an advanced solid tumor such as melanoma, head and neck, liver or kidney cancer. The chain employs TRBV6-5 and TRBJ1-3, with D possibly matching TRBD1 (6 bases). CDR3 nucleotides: TGTGCCAGCAGACCAACGGGGGCGGGAAACACCATATATTTT. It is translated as CASRPTGAGNTIYF.